This T cell receptor (beta chain) is from a study of identifying expanded T cells in peripheral blood. Trimming shortened V by 0 bases and J by 1 base, and 7 bases separated the two germline ends. There are 14 residues in the CDR3. Germline lookup yields CDR1 SGHTS and CDR2 YDEGEE. Sequenced by immunoSEQ multiplex PCR; TCRdb stores in-frame clones only, minus some. Of 100,000 or so clones in the sample, around 88% were seen once. This clone was seen a handful of times. V and J are TRBV5-8 and TRBJ2-5; no clear D. This clonotype originated in a person aged 18 to 75 in good health. Sequenced: blood. This chain's CDR3 is CASSLGRLQETQYF. DNA for the CDR3: TGTGCCAGCAGCTTGGGAAGGCTCCAAGAGACCCAGTACTTC. Full variable domain (missing parts from reference TRBV5-8 and TRBJ2-5): EAGVTQSPTHLIKTRGQQATLRCSPISGHTSVYWYQQALGLGLQFLLWYDEGEERNRGNFPPRFSGRQFPNYSSELNVNALELEDSALYLCASSLGRLQETQYFGPGTRLLVL.